The clone carrying this T cell receptor (beta chain) was counted at least ten times. Its antigen is unknown. This entry belongs to a study of human T cells and chemical hapten exposure. The overall study: While the approximately 25-week study was under way, patients received diphenylcyclopropenone on the scalp every week.

The library gave individual cDNA molecules unique molecular identifiers. TCRdb re-called the RACE reads through MiXCR, storing one row per CDR3 protein. The table includes under 50,000 distinct CDR3 sequences, around a tenth detected once. Germline V gene data show CDR1 as KGHDR and CDR2 as SFDVKD. V lost 4 bases to trimming and J lost 8 bases; unmatched junction nucleotides: 7. This CDR3 contains 15 residues. Time point given: patch test 3, about 24 weeks after DPC sensitization. Treatment described: therapeutic diphenylcyclopropenone sensitization with weekly scalp DPC. The template was total RNA from unfractionated whole blood. Points from the study as a whole: Expanded TCRs formed significantly more large CDR3 similarity clusters than controls.

The chain uses TRBV24-1 and TRBJ2-1, with 10 bases lining up with TRBD2. The TCR sequence derives from a man aged 50-59 years with alopecia areata. Some clones in this sample may be carry-over from other donors' samples. The starting material was whole blood, obtained in connection with sensitization to the hapten diphenylcyclopropenone (DPC). The CDR3 region has the DNA TGTGCCACCAGTGAACCAGCGGGAGGGTTCGATGAGCAGTTCTTC. It encodes CATSEPAGGFDEQFF.